What follows describes a single T cell receptor (beta chain). Trimming cost V 5 bases and J 11 bases, with 11 bases left between them. The CDR3 contains 11 residues. Germline assignment: CDR1 SEHNR and CDR2 FQNEAQ (reference sequence). Clones were sequenced by immunoSEQ multiplex PCR, and TCRdb holds only the in-frame ones, with some missing. This repertoire shows 640,000 or so clones, about 87% found once; its top ten account for 0.0094%. These data originate in a study of shared T cell receptors in the human thymus. This sample also appeared in a second study, on human thymus T cells.

Input material: thymocytes. V and J are TRBV7-9 and TRBJ2-3; D possibly corresponds to TRBD1 (6 bases). The TCR comes from a boy less than two years old with a congenital heart defect. The CDR3 loop reads CASSPGVKQYF. The DNA of the CDR3 is TGTGCCAGCAGCCCAGGGGTGAAGCAGTATTTT.